These 31 T cell receptor beta chains were all obtained from the same sample, sequenced in a study of cytomegalovirus exposure and HLA in healthy donors. Use of 60 Vbeta and 13 Jbeta primers characterized the PCR. The table came from immunoSEQ multiplex PCR; TCRdb's copy has only in-frame clones and leaves some out. The table records some 120,000 clones, roughly 76% of them present only once. Sequenced material: PBMCs. The receptors derive from a woman aged 60 to 75 in good health and CMV-seropositive.

This rearrangement joins TRBV5-6 to TRBJ2-3, with D possibly TRBD2 on 5 matching bases. The CDR3 has 15 amino acids. Germline-derived CDR1 and CDR2 are SGHDT and YYEEEE. V was clipped by 2 bases and J by 1 base, with 11 bases between them. The CDR3 here is CASSFGLGGTDTQYF. The CDR3 DNA sequence: TGTGCCAGCAGCTTCGGACTCGGTGGCACAGATACGCAGTATTTT.

This clone was observed once. The chain joins TRBV6-5 to TRBJ2-3; D possibly corresponds to TRBD2 (5 bases). Trimming shortened V by 7 bases and J by 1 base, and 9 bases separated the two germline ends. The CDR3 is 13 amino acids. The germline V gene encodes CDR1 MNHEY and CDR2 SVGAGI. The CDR3 nucleotides are TGTGCCAGCAAAGGTAGCGGCACAGATACGCAGTATTTT. This encodes CASKGSGTDTQYF.

The V gene is TRBV6-6, the J gene TRBJ1-5; TRBD1 matches at 8 bases. V lost 2 bases to trimming and J lost 6 bases; unmatched junction nucleotides: 3. CDR1 and CDR2 from the germline V gene are MNHNY and SVGAGI (reference sequence). The CDR3 is 14 residues long. The CDR3 protein is CASSYEQGVQPQHF. In DNA, the CDR3 is TGTGCCAGCAGTTACGAACAGGGGGTTCAGCCCCAGCATTTT.

This chain links TRBV7-9 with TRBJ2-7, with TRBD1 matching 9 bases. Germline V gene data show CDR1 as SEHNR and CDR2 as FQNEAQ (reference sequence). With 1 base clipped from V and 2 bases from J, the junction kept 9 bases outside the gene matches. This CDR3 has 17 amino acids. The CDR3 reads CASSLGGVRTGAYEQYF. CDR3 sequence (DNA): TGTGCCAGCAGCTTAGGGGGGGTACGGACAGGGGCCTACGAGCAGTACTTC.

V gene TRBV5-1 combines with J gene TRBJ2-7; 10 bases agree with TRBD2. The CDR3 has 14 amino acids. V trimming: 4 bases; J trimming: 2 bases; junction bases outside the gene matches: 3. The germline gives CDR1 SGHRS, CDR2 YFSETQ. The CDR3 loop reads CASSRTSGTYEQYF. The CDR3 DNA reads TGCGCCAGCAGCCGTACTAGCGGGACCTACGAGCAGTACTTC. The full variable domain, its missing parts supplied by reference TRBV5-1 and TRBJ2-7, is KAGVTQTPRYLIKTRGQQVTLSCSPISGHRSVSWYQQTPGQGLQFLFEYFSETQRNKGNFPGRFSGRQFSNSRSEMNVSTLELGDSALYLCASSRTSGTYEQYFGPGTRLTVT.

The J gene is TRBJ2-3, the V gene TRBV7-3, with TRBD2 matching over 9 bases. Germline lookup yields CDR1 SGHTA and CDR2 FQGTGA. Germline trimming cut 5 bases from V and 2 bases from J; bases unmatched to any gene: 5. This CDR3 comprises 15 residues. The CDR3 is CASSPGTSPTDTQYF. CDR3 DNA: TGTGCCAGCAGCCCGGGGACTAGCCCCACAGATACGCAGTATTTT.

The chain is built from TRBV18 and TRBJ2-5, with D perhaps TRBD2 (6 bases). The germline V and J ends were trimmed by 1 base and 2 bases, with 11 bases remaining between them. Germline lookup yields CDR1 KGHSH and CDR2 LQKENI. The CDR3 runs to 15 residues. CDR3 sequence reads: CASSPRAGTQETQYF. The CDR3 region has the DNA TGTGCCAGCTCACCACGGGCGGGGACTCAAGAGACCCAGTACTTC.

The chain has TRBV2 and TRBJ2-2; D remains unclear. The CDR3 length is 13 residues. V shed 6 bases and J shed 4 bases, with 9 bases lying between them. CDR1 and CDR2 (germline): SNHLY, FYNNEI. CDR3 coding DNA: TGTGCCAGCAGCCAAACAGCCACCGGGGAGCTGTTTTTT. Translated, it gives CASSQTATGELFF.

The rearrangement uses TRBV7-9 and TRBJ1-5; D perhaps matches TRBD1 (5 bases). The germline gives CDR1 SEHNR, CDR2 FQNEAQ (reference sequence). The CDR3 sequence is 15 residues long. Trimming took off 6 bases at V and 3 bases at J, with 15 bases between the two ends. CDR3: CASSHEPGYNQPQHF. In nucleotides, the CDR3 is TGTGCCAGCAGTCACGAGCCAGGGTACAATCAGCCCCAGCATTTT.

The chain recombines TRBV18 with TRBJ1-5, with D perhaps matching TRBD1 (5 bases). The CDR3 totals 15 residues. The V end lost 2 bases, the J end lost 1 base, and 9 bases lay between the germline ends. Germline V gene sequence: CDR1 KGHSH, CDR2 LQKENI. The CDR3 DNA is TGTGCCAGCTCACCAGAGGGACTGAGCAATCAGCCCCAGCATTTT. The encoded protein is CASSPEGLSNQPQHF.

The rearrangement joins TRBV27 to TRBJ2-2; 8 bases map to TRBD1. The CDR3 has 17 residues. The germline V gene has CDR1 MNHEY and CDR2 SMNVEV (reference sequence). V dropped 1 base and J dropped 1; count of bases not matched to a gene: 5. CDR3 sequence (DNA): TGTGCCAGCAGTTTATTTTTTGGGACAGGGAACACCGGGGAGCTGTTTTTT. It specifies CASSLFFGTGNTGELFF.

The gene calls are TRBV7-8 and TRBJ2-5; 7 bases align to TRBD2. CDR1 SGHVS and CDR2 FQNEAQ come from the germline V gene. The CDR3 sequence is 17 residues long. J gave up 3 bases and V 0 bases, and 10 bases lay outside the gene matches. DNA of the CDR3: TGTGCCAGCAGCTTAGCGCTGGATCGGAGCGGGAAAGAGACCCAGTACTTC. Protein: CASSLALDRSGKETQYF. Full variable domain (rest looked up from reference TRBV7-8 and TRBJ2-5): GAGVSQSPRYKVAKRGQDVALRCDPISGHVSLFWYQQALGQGPEFLTYFQNEAQLDKSGLPSDRFFAERPEGSVSTLKIQRTQQEDSAVYLCASSLALDRSGKETQYFGPGTRLLVL.

Turning to this clone: The junction departs from the called germline gene at one end, perhaps through a read error. The chain recombines TRBV6-1 with TRBJ2-2, with D maybe TRBD2 (5 bases). The CDR3 has 14 residues. CDR1 and CDR2 (germline): MNHNS, SASEGT. CDR3 protein: CASSPTPKTGELFF. DNA of the CDR3: TGTGCCAGCAGTCCGACTCCGAAAACCGGGGAACTGTTTTTT.

The V call is TRBV2, the J call TRBJ1-4; no reliable D call. V was shortened by 3 bases and J by 3 bases, with 11 bases between the two germline ends. Germline-derived CDR1 and CDR2 are SNHLY and FYNNEI. The CDR3 is 15 amino acids. Here the CDR3 reads CASSERSFPNEKLFF. As DNA, the CDR3 is TGTGCCAGCAGTGAGAGGTCCTTTCCTAATGAAAAACTGTTTTTT.

The CDR3 DNA reads as TGTGCCAGCTCTGGGGGGACCACTGGAAACACCATATATTTT. This codes for CASSGGTTGNTIYF. V and J are TRBV18 and TRBJ1-3; D might be TRBD1 (5 bases). Germline CDR1 KGHSH, CDR2 LQKENI. Between the trimmed V and J ends, which lost 6 bases and 2 bases, there was a span of 11 bases. This CDR3 region has 14 residues.

The chain carries TRBV28 and TRBJ2-7; D is unclear. V was cut by 9 bases and J by 0 bases, with 15 bases left in between. This CDR3 is built from 14 residues. The germline V gene encodes CDR1 MDHEN and CDR2 SYDVKM. CDR3 DNA: TGTGCCAGTGAAAGATGGAGTAGCTCCTACGAGCAGTACTTC. Translating gives CASERWSSSYEQYF. The full variable domain, rest sourced from reference TRBV28 and TRBJ2-7, is DVKVTQSSRYLVKRTGEKVFLECVQDMDHENMFWYRQDPGLGLRLIYFSYDVKMKEKGDIPEGYSVSREKKERFSLILESASTNQTSMYLCASERWSSSYEQYFGPGTRLTVT.

This chain uses TRBV2 with TRBJ2-3; D gene ambiguous. The CDR3 has 12 residues. Germline V CDR1 and CDR2: SNHLY, FYNNEI. Trimming took 2 bases from V and 8 from J, leaving 8 bases between them. CDR3 sequence reads: CASSEIHSTQYF. CDR3 bases: TGTGCCAGCAGTGAAATACACAGTACGCAGTATTTT.

The genes are TRBV7-9 and TRBJ1-1; 7 nucleotides match TRBD1. The CDR3 covers 15 residues. V shed 5 bases and J 5 bases; nucleotides not matched to a gene: 11. The germline V gene has CDR1 SEHNR and CDR2 FQNEAQ (reference sequence). In DNA, the CDR3 is TGTGCCAGCAGCCCTCGAGACAGGGTTAGGACTGAAGCTTTCTTT. Protein sequence: CASSPRDRVRTEAFF.

This clone turned up a few times. The genes are TRBV5-1 and TRBJ1-2; 8 bases are a match to TRBD1. The ends lost 5 bases at V and 6 bases at J; junction bases unmatched: 6. Germline loops: CDR1 SGHRS, CDR2 YFSETQ. The CDR3 totals 13 residues. CDR3 residues: CASSPGQGDGYTF. CDR3 DNA: TGCGCCAGCAGTCCCGGACAGGGAGATGGCTACACCTTC. Filled out from reference TRBV5-1 and TRBJ1-2, the complete variable domain reads KAGVTQTPRYLIKTRGQQVTLSCSPISGHRSVSWYQQTPGQGLQFLFEYFSETQRNKGNFPGRFSGRQFSNSRSEMNVSTLELGDSALYLCASSPGQGDGYTFGSGTRLTVV.

The chain links TRBV5-6 to TRBJ1-1, with 9 bases identical to TRBD1. V lost 0 bases, J lost 4 bases, and 1 base stayed unmatched. CDR1 is SGHDT and CDR2 is YYEEEE in the germline V gene. The CDR3 loop spans 14 amino acids. The CDR3 sequence: CASSLVDRGTEAFF. CDR3 DNA sequence: TGTGCCAGCAGCTTGGTGGACAGGGGCACTGAAGCTTTCTTT.

The V gene is TRBV28, the J gene TRBJ2-4; TRBD1 aligns across 8 bases. The CDR3 is 16 residues long. The junction had 6 bases not matched to a gene; V was cut back by 5 bases and J by 0 bases. Germline CDR1 reads MDHEN; CDR2 reads SYDVKM. The CDR3 protein is CASSLPTGVAKNIQYF. The CDR3 DNA sequence: TGTGCCAGCAGTCTCCCGACAGGGGTAGCCAAAAACATTCAGTACTTC.

The chain has TRBV6-1 and TRBJ1-1; 11 bases line up with TRBD1. J gave up 6 bases and V 1 base, and 1 base lay outside the gene matches. Germline V gene sequence: CDR1 MNHNS, CDR2 SASEGT. This CDR3 comprises 14 residues. CDR3 DNA: TGTGCCAGCAGTGAAGTGGGACAGGGGGCTGAAGCTTTCTTT. This translates into CASSEVGQGAEAFF.

The rearrangement links TRBV6-5 to TRBJ2-5; 8 nucleotides agree with TRBD1. The CDR3 sequence is 13 residues long. With 4 bases clipped from V and 7 bases from J, the junction kept 5 bases outside the gene matches. Germline V gives CDR1 MNHEY, CDR2 SVGAGI. This CDR3 is CASSLTGERTQYF. The CDR3, as DNA: TGTGCCAGCAGTTTGACAGGGGAGCGGACCCAGTACTTC.

The chain carries TRBV7-2 and TRBJ2-3; the D gene is possibly TRBD2 (6 bases). Germline V gene data show CDR1 as SGHTA and CDR2 as FQGNSA. V lost 1 base, J lost 6 bases, and 11 bases lay in between. The CDR3 is 14 residues long. The CDR3 coding sequence is TGTGCCAGCAGCTTAGTAGCGGTCCGGGATACGCAGTATTTT. This encodes CASSLVAVRDTQYF.

The chain joins TRBV4-3 to TRBJ2-3; TRBD2 matches at 7 bases. Germline V gene data show CDR1 as LGHNA and CDR2 as YSLEER. V lost 2 bases to trimming and J lost 2 bases; unmatched junction nucleotides: 1. The CDR3 has 14 amino acids. The CDR3 DNA reads as TGCGCCAGCAGCCAAAGCGGGGACACAGATACGCAGTATTTT. Protein: CASSQSGDTDTQYF.

The chain is built from TRBV5-1 and TRBJ1-2, with a weak D call TRBD1 (6 bases). Looked up from germline, CDR1 is SGHRS and CDR2 is YFSETQ. V was shortened by 4 bases and J by 4 bases, with 11 bases between the two germline ends. This CDR3 is 13 amino acids long. In DNA form, the CDR3 reads TGCGCCAGCAGCGCGGACAGCTCCTATGGCTACACCTTC. Amino acids: CASSADSSYGYTF.

The chain carries TRBV4-3 and TRBJ1-2; 7 bases map to TRBD1. CDR3 size: 15 residues. The V gene's germline CDR1 is LGHNA and CDR2 YSLEER. Germline trimming cut 4 bases from V and 0 bases from J; bases unmatched to any gene: 5. The CDR3 DNA reads TGCGCCAGCAGCCCCCGGACAGGCACTAACTATGGCTACACCTTC. Translating gives CASSPRTGTNYGYTF.

Note on this clone: A junction end diverges from the germline sequence, so it may reflect a read error. Other nucleotide sequences in the sample specify the same CDR3. The chain carries TRBV7-8 and TRBJ1-2, with D possibly matching TRBD1 (5 bases). Germline V gene data show CDR1 as SGHVS and CDR2 as FQNEAQ. This CDR3 contains 15 residues. This CDR3 is CASSLGVQGTHGYTF. CDR3 nucleotides: TGCGCCAGCAGCTTAGGGGTCCAGGGAACCCATGGCTACACCTTC. The whole variable domain, remainder taken from reference TRBV7-8 and TRBJ1-2, is GAGVSQSPRYKVAKRGQDVALRCDPISGHVSLFWYQQALGQGPEFLTYFQNEAQLDKSGLPSDRFFAERPEGSVSTLKIQRTQQEDSAVYLCASSLGVQGTHGYTFGSGTRLTVV.

The chain links TRBV11-2 to TRBJ2-3, with D possibly TRBD2 on 6 matching bases. Trimming removed 5 bases from V and 6 bases from J, with 9 bases in between. The CDR3 has 12 amino acids. Germline-derived CDR1 and CDR2 are SGHAT and FQNNGV. Written as DNA, the CDR3 is TGTGCCAGCAGCCTTAGCGGTGATACGCAGTATTTT. This sequence encodes CASSLSGDTQYF.

J is TRBJ2-2 and V is TRBV5-1; TRBD1 agrees at 8 bases. The V gene's germline CDR1 is SGHRS and CDR2 YFSETQ. This CDR3 is built from 16 residues. J was trimmed by 4 bases and V by 4 bases; bases with no gene match: 9. The CDR3 region has the DNA TGCGCCAGCAGCCAATGGACAGGGAGCAGCACCGGGGAGCTGTTTTTT. Its protein product is CASSQWTGSSTGELFF.

The CDR3 region has the DNA TGTGCCAGCAGTCGCCTGGACAGGGACTACGAGCAGTACTTC. It is translated as CASSRLDRDYEQYF. V and J are TRBV6-1 and TRBJ2-7; 8 bases match TRBD1. The CDR3 extends over 14 amino acids. Germline V gene sequence: CDR1 MNHNS, CDR2 SASEGT. The V and J ends lost 5 bases and 3 bases, in that order; junction bases with no gene match: 6.